The clone carrying this TCR beta chain was seen more than once but under ten times. Its antigen is currently unknown. This CDR3 spans 14 amino acids. Between the trimmed V and J ends, which lost 2 bases and 1 base, there was a span of 8 bases. Germline V lookup: CDR1 KGHSH, CDR2 LQKENI. This specimen belongs to a study of cytomegalovirus exposure and HLA in healthy donors. Points from the study as a whole: In most subjects, TCR beta sequences reportedly gave accurate predictions of HLA-A and HLA-B alleles. The study assumed roughly uniform donor sequencing depth for presence/absence analyses.

Use of 60 Vbeta and 13 Jbeta primers characterized the PCR. The repertoire was sequenced with immunoSEQ multiplex PCR; TCRdb's copy has only in-frame clones and lacks some. In the table there are some 140,000 clones, around 72% of which are singletons. The sample was PBMCs. The TCR was taken from a middle-aged man in good health and CMV-seropositive. The V gene is TRBV18, the J gene TRBJ1-1; D perhaps matches TRBD1 (6 bases). For the CDR3, the DNA is TGTGCCAGCTCACCAGGACAGACGAACACTGAAGCTTTCTTT. Protein: CASSPGQTNTEAFF.